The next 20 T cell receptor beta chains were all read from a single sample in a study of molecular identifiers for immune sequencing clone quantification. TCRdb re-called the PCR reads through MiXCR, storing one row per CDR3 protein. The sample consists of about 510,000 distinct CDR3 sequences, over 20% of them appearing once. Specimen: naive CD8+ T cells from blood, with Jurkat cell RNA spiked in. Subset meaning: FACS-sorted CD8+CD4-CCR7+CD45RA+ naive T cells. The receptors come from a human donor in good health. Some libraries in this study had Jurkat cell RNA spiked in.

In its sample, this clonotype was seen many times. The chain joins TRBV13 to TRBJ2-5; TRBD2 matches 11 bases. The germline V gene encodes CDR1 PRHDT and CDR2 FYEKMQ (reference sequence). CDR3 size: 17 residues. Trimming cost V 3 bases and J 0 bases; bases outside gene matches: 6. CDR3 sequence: CASSFSRLAGYQETQYF. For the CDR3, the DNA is TGTGCCAGCAGCTTTTCAAGACTAGCGGGGTACCAAGAGACCCAGTACTTC.

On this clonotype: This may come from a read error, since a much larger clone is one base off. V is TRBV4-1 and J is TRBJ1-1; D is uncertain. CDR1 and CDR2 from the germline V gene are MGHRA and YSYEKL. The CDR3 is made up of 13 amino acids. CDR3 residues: CAGSPRVSSEAFF. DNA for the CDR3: TGCGCCGGCAGCCCAAGAGTCTCAAGTGAAGCTTTCTTT.

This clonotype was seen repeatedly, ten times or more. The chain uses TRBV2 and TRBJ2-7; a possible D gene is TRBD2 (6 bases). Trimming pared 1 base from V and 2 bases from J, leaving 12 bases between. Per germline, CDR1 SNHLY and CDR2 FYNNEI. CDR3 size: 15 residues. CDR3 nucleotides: TGTGCCAGCAGTGAAGGGGGGGTGCCCACCTACGAGCAGTACTTC. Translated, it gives CASSEGGVPTYEQYF.

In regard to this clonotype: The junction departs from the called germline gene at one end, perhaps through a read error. This CDR3 is CAGSEGTQGLTDTQYF. The CDR3, as DNA: TGTGCCGGCAGCGAGGGGACTCAGGGGCTTACAGATACGCAGTATTTT. The V and J genes are TRBV9 and TRBJ2-3, with D perhaps assigned TRBD1 or TRBD2 (6 bases each). The CDR3 totals 16 residues. The germline V gene encodes CDR1 SGDLS and CDR2 YYNGEE.

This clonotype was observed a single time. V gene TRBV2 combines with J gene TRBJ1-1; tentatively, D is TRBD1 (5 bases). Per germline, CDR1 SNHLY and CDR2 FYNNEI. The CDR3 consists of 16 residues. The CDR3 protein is CATFKAAGSMNTEAFF. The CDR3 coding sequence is TGTGCTACGTTTAAGGCGGCAGGGAGTATGAACACTGAAGCTTTCTTT.

Here the CDR3 DNA reads TGTGCCAGCAGTTACTCTGAAGGAACCACTGAAGCTTTCTTT. Encoded protein: CASSYSEGTTEAFF. The rearrangement uses TRBV6-2 or TRBV6-3 and TRBJ1-1; D call uncertain. Germline assignment: CDR1 MNHEY and CDR2 SVGEGT. The CDR3 sequence is 14 residues long. V lost 0 bases to trimming and J lost 4 bases, with 9 bases between them.

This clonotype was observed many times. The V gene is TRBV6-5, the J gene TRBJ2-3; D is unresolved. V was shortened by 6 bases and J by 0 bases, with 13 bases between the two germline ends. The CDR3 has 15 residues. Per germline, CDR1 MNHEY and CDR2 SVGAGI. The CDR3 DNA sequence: TGTGCCAGCAGCCAACACCAAACTAGCACAGATACGCAGTATTTT. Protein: CASSQHQTSTDTQYF.

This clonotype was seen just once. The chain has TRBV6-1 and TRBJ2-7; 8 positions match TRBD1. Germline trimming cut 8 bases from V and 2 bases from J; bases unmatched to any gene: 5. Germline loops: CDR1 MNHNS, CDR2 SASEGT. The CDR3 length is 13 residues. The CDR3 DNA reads TGTGCCAGCGAGACAGGGGCCACCTACGAGCAGTACTTC. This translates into CASETGATYEQYF.

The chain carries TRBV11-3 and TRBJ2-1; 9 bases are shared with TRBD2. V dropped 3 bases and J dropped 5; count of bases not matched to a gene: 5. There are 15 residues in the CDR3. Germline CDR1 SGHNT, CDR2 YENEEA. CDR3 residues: CASSLRTSENNEQFF. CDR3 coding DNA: TGTGCCAGCAGCTTGAGGACTAGCGAAAACAATGAGCAGTTCTTC.

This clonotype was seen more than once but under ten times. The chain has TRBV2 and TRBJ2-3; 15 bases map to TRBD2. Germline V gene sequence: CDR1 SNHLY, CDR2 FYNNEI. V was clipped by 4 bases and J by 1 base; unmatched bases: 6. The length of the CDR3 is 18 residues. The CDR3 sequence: CASSGDWTSGRGTDTQYF. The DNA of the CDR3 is TGTGCCAGCAGTGGTGACTGGACTAGCGGGAGGGGCACAGATACGCAGTATTTT.

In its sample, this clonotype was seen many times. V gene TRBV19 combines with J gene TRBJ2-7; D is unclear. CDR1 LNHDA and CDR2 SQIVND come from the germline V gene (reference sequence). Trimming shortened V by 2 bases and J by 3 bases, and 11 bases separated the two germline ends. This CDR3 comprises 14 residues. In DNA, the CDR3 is TGTGCCAGTAGTATATCGGGCCTTGACTACGAGCAGTACTTC. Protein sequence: CASSISGLDYEQYF.

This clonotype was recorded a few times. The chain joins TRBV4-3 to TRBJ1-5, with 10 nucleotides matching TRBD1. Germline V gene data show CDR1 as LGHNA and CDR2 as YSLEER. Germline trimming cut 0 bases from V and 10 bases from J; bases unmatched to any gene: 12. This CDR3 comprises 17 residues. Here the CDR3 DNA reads TGCGCCAGCAGCCAAGATTGGGTCGGGACAGGGGATCGTCCCCAGCATTTT. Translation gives CASSQDWVGTGDRPQHF.

CDR3 sequence (DNA): TGTGCCAGCGGCACACAACAGAACACTGAAGCTTTCTTT. Translating gives CASGTQQNTEAFF. This chain uses TRBV7-6 with TRBJ1-1, with D unresolved. The V and J ends lost 8 bases and 1 base respectively, with 11 bases between them. The CDR3 has 13 residues. The V gene's germline CDR1 is SGHVS and CDR2 FNYEAQ. The whole variable domain, remainder taken from reference TRBV7-6 and TRBJ1-1, is GAGVSQSPRYKVTKRGQDVALRCDPISGHVSLYWYRQALGQGPEFLTYFNYEAQQDKSGLPNDRFSAERPEGSISTLTIQRTEQRDSAMYRCASGTQQNTEAFFGQGTRLTVV.

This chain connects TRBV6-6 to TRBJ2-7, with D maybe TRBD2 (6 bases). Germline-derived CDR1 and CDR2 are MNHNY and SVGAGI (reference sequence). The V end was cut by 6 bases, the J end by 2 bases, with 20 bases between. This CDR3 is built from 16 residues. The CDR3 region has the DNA TGTGCCAGCAGGCCCCGCCTGGGACGGGAGACCTACGAGCAGTACTTC. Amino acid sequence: CASRPRLGRETYEQYF.

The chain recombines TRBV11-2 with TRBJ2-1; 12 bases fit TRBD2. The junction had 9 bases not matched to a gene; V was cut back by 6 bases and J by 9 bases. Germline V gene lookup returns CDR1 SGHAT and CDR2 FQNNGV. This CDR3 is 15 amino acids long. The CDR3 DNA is TGTGCCAGCAGTTCCCCTAGCGGGGGGGCCTTTGAGCAGTTCTTC. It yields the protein CASSSPSGGAFEQFF.

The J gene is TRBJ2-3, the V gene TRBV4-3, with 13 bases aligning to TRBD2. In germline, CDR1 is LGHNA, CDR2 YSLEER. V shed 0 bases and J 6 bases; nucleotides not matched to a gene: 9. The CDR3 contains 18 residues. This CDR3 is CASSQDRLAGGYRDTQYF. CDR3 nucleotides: TGCGCCAGCAGCCAAGATAGACTAGCGGGGGGCTATCGCGATACGCAGTATTTT.

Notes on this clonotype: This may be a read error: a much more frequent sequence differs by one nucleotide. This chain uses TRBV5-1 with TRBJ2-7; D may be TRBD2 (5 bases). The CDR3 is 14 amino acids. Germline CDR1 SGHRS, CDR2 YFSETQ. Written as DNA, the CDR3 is TGCGTCAGCAGCCTGGACTTGCTCTCCTACGAGCAGTACTTC. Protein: CVSSLDLLSYEQYF. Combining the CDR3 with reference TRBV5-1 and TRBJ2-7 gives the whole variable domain KAGVTQTPRYLIKTRGQQVTLSCSPISGHRSVSWYQQTPGQGLQFLFEYFSETQRNKGNFPGRFSGRQFSNSRSEMNVSTLELGDSALYLCVSSLDLLSYEQYFGPGTRLTVT.

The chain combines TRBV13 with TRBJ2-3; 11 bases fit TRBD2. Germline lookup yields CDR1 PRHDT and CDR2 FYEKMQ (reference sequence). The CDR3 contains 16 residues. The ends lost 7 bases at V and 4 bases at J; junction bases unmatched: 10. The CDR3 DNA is TGTGCCAGCACCTTGGGTAGCGGGGGGGCAGCAGATACGCAGTATTTT. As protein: CASTLGSGGAADTQYF. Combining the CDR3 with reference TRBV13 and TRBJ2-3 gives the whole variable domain AAGVIQSPRHLIKEKRETATLKCYPIPRHDTVYWYQQGPGQDPQFLISFYEKMQSDKGSIPDRFSAQQFSDYHSELNMSSLELGDSALYFCASTLGSGGAADTQYFGPGTRLTVL.

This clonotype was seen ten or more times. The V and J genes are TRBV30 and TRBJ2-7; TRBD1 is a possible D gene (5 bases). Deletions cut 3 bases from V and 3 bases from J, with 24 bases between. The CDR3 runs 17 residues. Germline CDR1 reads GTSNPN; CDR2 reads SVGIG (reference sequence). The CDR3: CAWRPSRLRTSSYEQYF. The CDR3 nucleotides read TGTGCCTGGAGGCCGTCCAGACTGAGGACATCGAGCTACGAGCAGTACTTC.

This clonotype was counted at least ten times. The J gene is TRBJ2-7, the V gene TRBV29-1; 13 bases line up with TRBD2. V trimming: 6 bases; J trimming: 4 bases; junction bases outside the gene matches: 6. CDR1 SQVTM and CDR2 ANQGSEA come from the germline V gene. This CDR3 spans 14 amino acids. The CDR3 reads CSVSGLAGEYEQYF. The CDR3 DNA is TGCAGCGTCTCCGGACTAGCGGGGGAATACGAGCAGTACTTC.